This record covers a single T cell receptor (beta chain). Its antigen is not known. This sample was taken from a study of shared clonotypes between healthy human individuals. On the study more broadly: A few men and a couple of women, aged 18 to 49, were donors.

Study conclusions and caveats: Donor scarcity curtailed the genetic and exposure-history diversity represented herein.

This CDR3 region has 16 residues. Per the germline V gene, CDR1 is SGHRS and CDR2 is YFSETQ. Unmatched junction bases numbered 10, after V lost 4 bases and J lost 5 bases. DNA input for the unsorted PBMC replicate PCRs was about 270 ng, 25,000 to 30,000 T cell genomes. Method: immunoSEQ multiplex PCR; TCRdb's copy keeps in-frame clones and lacks some. The table records about 490,000 clones, 75% to 85% of them present only once. The rearrangement links TRBV5-1 to TRBJ2-3; 10 bases map to TRBD2. The TCR comes from a woman in her forties in good health. Some clones in this sample may be carry-over from other donors' samples. Sequencing used PBMCs. The CDR3 DNA follows: TGCGCCAGCAGCGGTCTGAGCGGGAGGGCCGGAGATACGCAGTATTTT. Its translation: CASSGLSGRAGDTQYF. The complete variable domain, with remaining parts taken from reference TRBV5-1 and TRBJ2-3, reads KAGVTQTPRYLIKTRGQQVTLSCSPISGHRSVSWYQQTPGQGLQFLFEYFSETQRNKGNFPGRFSGRQFSNSRSEMNVSTLELGDSALYLCASSGLSGRAGDTQYFGPGTRLTVL.